The 32 T cell receptor beta chains listed next were all sequenced from one sample in a study of cytomegalovirus exposure and HLA in healthy donors listed by TCRdb under 2017. The library was obtained by the immunoSEQ multiplex PCR assay. For the multiplex PCR, a mixture combining 60 forward primers for TCR Vbeta segments and 13 reverse primers for TCR Jbeta segments was used. TCRdb carries this immuneACCESS record with in-frame sequences only. Its versions omit some clonotypes, under half of them owing to an unresolved V gene in the studies checked, with the rest unexplained. Present in this sample are 85,000 to 90,000 clones, about 75% of which were seen just once. The top ten constitute 9.5% to 13% of the sample. The sample comprised PBMCs. The receptors come from a man aged 25-45 years in good health and CMV-seropositive.

The table lists this clone with a few counts. This sequence joins TRBV5-1 and TRBJ2-7, with D maybe TRBD1 (5 bases). This CDR3 contains 12 residues. Germline CDR1 and CDR2: SGHRS and YFSETQ. Trimming stripped 4 bases from V and 6 bases from J, with 11 bases between. CDR3 protein: CASSVDNLEQYF. The CDR3 bases are TGCGCCAGCAGCGTGGACAATCTCGAGCAGTACTTC.

The rearrangement uses TRBV9 and TRBJ1-1, with 9 bases lining up with TRBD1. J was trimmed by 5 bases and V by 0 bases; bases with no gene match: 5. The V gene's germline CDR1 is SGDLS and CDR2 YYNGEE. CDR3 length equals 15 residues. Here the CDR3 reads CASSVDGGTGTEAFF. In DNA, the CDR3 is TGTGCCAGCAGCGTAGATGGCGGGACAGGGACTGAAGCTTTCTTT.

A word on this clone: No conserved phenylalanine or tryptophan is present at the end of the CDR3, so a read error is the likely explanation. The chain is built from TRBV27 and TRBJ1-6, with 10 bases matching TRBD1. The CDR3 totals 19 residues. Trimming removed 10 bases from V and 0 bases from J; junction bases left unmatched: 15. Germline V lookup: CDR1 MNHEY, CDR2 SMNVEV (reference sequence). Here the CDR3 DNA reads TGTGCCACCGCGGCCGGGACAGGGGTTCGGAGCTCCTATAATTCACCCCTCCACCTT. Its protein product is CATAAGTGVRSSYNSPLHL.

The CDR3 bases are TGTGCCAGCAGCATGGGCTCCCTGAACACTGAAGCTTTCTTT. This gives the protein CASSMGSLNTEAFF. This rearrangement joins TRBV2 to TRBJ1-1; D remains ambiguous. The V gene's germline CDR1 is SNHLY and CDR2 FYNNEI. CDR3 length equals 14 residues. Deletions cut 6 bases from V and 0 bases from J, with 11 bases between. The full variable domain, its missing parts supplied by reference TRBV2 and TRBJ1-1, is EPEVTQTPSHQVTQMGQEVILRCVPISNHLYFYWYRQILGQKVEFLVSFYNNEISEKSEIFDDQFSVERPDGSNFTLKIRSTKLEDSAMYFCASSMGSLNTEAFFGQGTRLTVV.

The chain joins TRBV5-6 to TRBJ1-2, with TRBD1 identical over 8 bases. The ends lost 0 bases at V and 6 bases at J; junction bases unmatched: 7. Germline CDR1 reads SGHDT; CDR2 reads YYEEEE. The length of the CDR3 is 15 residues. CDR3 protein: CASSLDGGQGHGYTF. CDR3 nucleotide sequence: TGTGCCAGCAGCTTGGACGGTGGACAGGGCCATGGCTACACCTTC. The full variable domain, completed using reference TRBV5-6 and TRBJ1-2, is DAGVTQSPTHLIKTRGQQVTLRCSPKSGHDTVSWYQQALGQGPQFIFQYYEEEERQRGNFPDRFSGHQFPNYSSELNVNALLLGDSALYLCASSLDGGQGHGYTFGSGTRLTVV.

The chain has TRBV7-9 and TRBJ1-3, with 7 bases identical to TRBD1. This CDR3 is 16 amino acids long. Germline assignment: CDR1 SEHNR and CDR2 FQNEAQ (reference sequence). J gave up 0 bases and V 5 bases, and 7 bases lay outside the gene matches. CDR3 loop: CASSAGQPGSGNTIYF. The CDR3 DNA reads as TGTGCCAGCAGCGCGGGACAGCCAGGCTCTGGAAACACCATATATTTT.

DNA of the CDR3: TGTGCCAGCAGCCGGACAGGGGAGAATTCACCCCTCCACTTT. This encodes CASSRTGENSPLHF. The V gene is TRBV27, the J gene TRBJ1-6; 9 bases are a match to TRBD1. J gave up 7 bases and V 6 bases, and 4 bases lay outside the gene matches. The V gene's germline CDR1 is MNHEY and CDR2 SMNVEV (reference sequence). The CDR3 has 14 residues.

The V call is TRBV18, the J call TRBJ1-2, with TRBD1 matching 8 bases. Germline V CDR1 and CDR2: KGHSH, LQKENI. The CDR3 totals 14 residues. Trimming at V came to 2 bases and at J to 7 bases, leaving 6 bases not matched to a gene. CDR3 region: CASSPDRGGFGYTF. In nucleotides, the CDR3 is TGTGCCAGCTCACCAGACAGGGGCGGATTTGGCTACACCTTC.

This clone was counted a few times. J is TRBJ2-2 and V is TRBV5-4; possible D gene TRBD2, 5 bases. This CDR3 has 13 residues. The germline V gene has CDR1 SGHNT and CDR2 YYREEE (reference sequence). V gave up 3 bases and J gave up 6 bases, with 9 bases separating them. CDR3 residues: CASSSGRAGELFF. The CDR3 nucleotides are TGTGCCAGCAGCTCGGGAAGGGCCGGGGAGCTGTTTTTT.

The chain uses TRBV6-5 and TRBJ2-7; TRBD2 aligns across 8 bases. The germline CDR1 and CDR2 sequences are MNHEY and SVGAGI. J gave up 7 bases and V 2 bases, and 7 bases lay outside the gene matches. This CDR3 region has 14 residues. The CDR3 nucleotides are TGTGCCAGCAGTTACACTAGCGGTTCACGGGAGCAGTACTTC. Its protein product is CASSYTSGSREQYF.

The chain couples TRBV7-6 to TRBJ2-1; tentatively, D is TRBD2 (7 bases). This CDR3 region has 14 residues. With 1 base removed from V and 6 bases from J, the gap between germline ends came to 10 bases. Germline V gene data show CDR1 as SGHVS and CDR2 as FNYEAQ. This chain's CDR3 is CASSLVGGANEQFF. The CDR3 DNA follows: TGTGCCAGCAGCTTAGTTGGGGGGGCCAATGAGCAGTTCTTC.

The chain uses TRBV6-1 and TRBJ1-2; the match to TRBD1 covers 9 bases. Trimming cost V 2 bases and J 5 bases; bases outside gene matches: 3. Germline values: CDR1 MNHNS, CDR2 SASEGT. This CDR3 spans 14 amino acids. CDR3 sequence reads: CASSERTGDYGYTF. The CDR3 DNA reads TGTGCCAGCAGTGAAAGGACAGGGGATTATGGCTACACCTTC.

V usage is TRBV7-6 and J usage is TRBJ2-2, with D perhaps TRBD1 (6 bases). V gave up 1 base and J gave up 4 bases, with 13 bases separating them. Per germline, CDR1 SGHVS and CDR2 FNYEAQ. This CDR3 contains 16 residues. This CDR3 reads CASSLEWGRGTGELFF. The CDR3 region has the DNA TGTGCCAGCAGCTTAGAGTGGGGGCGCGGCACCGGGGAGCTGTTTTTT.

The chain employs TRBV28 and TRBJ2-7; D call uncertain. The germline gives CDR1 MDHEN, CDR2 SYDVKM. This CDR3 contains 11 residues. Trimming cost V 6 bases and J 6 bases, with 9 bases left between them. The chain's CDR3 is CASSPRGEQYF. The CDR3 DNA follows: TGTGCCAGCAGCCCGCGCGGCGAGCAGTACTTC.

This clone was counted a single time. A junction boundary mismatches the germline segment, possibly from a read error. This chain links TRBV7-9 with TRBJ1-1; D is uncertain. The CDR3 totals 14 residues. Germline-derived CDR1 and CDR2 are SEHNR and FQNEAQ (reference sequence). DNA for the CDR3: TGTTCCAGCACCAAGGGAGTGGTGAACACTGAAGCTTTCTTT. Translating it yields CSSTKGVVNTEAFF.

This clone was counted between two and nine times. The V gene is TRBV5-1, the J gene TRBJ2-7; 10 bases agree with TRBD1. The CDR3 runs 14 residues. Germline-derived CDR1 and CDR2 are SGHRS and YFSETQ. J was trimmed by 2 bases and V by 4 bases; bases with no gene match: 3. CDR3 DNA sequence: TGCGCCAGCAGCAGGACAGGGGGTCCCTACGAGCAGTACTTC. Translation: CASSRTGGPYEQYF.

The chain couples TRBV7-9 to TRBJ1-1; 7 positions match TRBD1. The ends lost 4 bases at V and 4 bases at J; junction bases unmatched: 12. Germline V gives CDR1 SEHNR, CDR2 FQNEAQ (reference sequence). This CDR3 has 16 amino acids. The CDR3 coding sequence is TGTGCCAGCAGCTCCGGGACAGACAAACCGGGCACTGAAGCTTTCTTT. Residues: CASSSGTDKPGTEAFF.

J is TRBJ2-1 and V is TRBV7-8; the D gene is possibly TRBD2 (7 bases). The CDR3 has 13 residues. CDR1 is SGHVS and CDR2 is FQNEAQ in the germline V gene. The ends were cut back, 6 bases at V and 10 bases at J, with 16 bases in the middle. As DNA, the CDR3 is TGTGCCAGCAGACAAGCGCGGGGGCTGGAGCAGTTCTTC. Translated: CASRQARGLEQFF.

V and J are TRBV2 and TRBJ1-1, with a tentative D call TRBD1 (5 bases). CDR1 is SNHLY, CDR2 FYNNEI, per germline. The length of the CDR3 is 15 residues. V shed 2 bases and J shed 6 bases, with 16 bases lying between them. The CDR3 is CASSEKGRRGSEAFF. The CDR3 DNA sequence: TGTGCCAGCAGTGAAAAGGGCAGAAGGGGTTCTGAAGCTTTCTTT.

This rearrangement joins TRBV6-5 to TRBJ1-2; possibly TRBD1 for D (6 bases). There are 14 residues in the CDR3. Trimming took 6 bases from V and 4 from J, leaving 15 bases between them. Germline lookup yields CDR1 MNHEY and CDR2 SVGAGI. Here the CDR3 reads CASSETGPFYGYTF. CDR3 bases: TGTGCCAGCAGCGAAACAGGGCCCTTCTATGGCTACACCTTC.

V usage is TRBV7-3 and J usage is TRBJ2-7; tentative D call: TRBD2 (6 bases). The CDR3 is 14 amino acids. Between the trimmed V and J ends, which lost 3 bases and 3 bases, there was a span of 12 bases. From germline, CDR1 is SGHTA and CDR2 FQGTGA. The DNA of the CDR3 is TGTGCCAGCAGCTTCGGGGGTTCGGGCTACGAGCAGTACTTC. Encoded protein: CASSFGGSGYEQYF.

The chain recombines TRBV7-9 with TRBJ2-3; 9 positions agree with TRBD2. The CDR3 has 16 amino acids. The J segment lost 4 bases and the V segment lost 1 base, leaving 6 bases of the junction unmatched. CDR1 is SEHNR and CDR2 is FQNEAQ in the germline V gene (reference sequence). The CDR3 nucleotides read TGTGCCAGCAGCTTAGTTTTTAGCGGGGGCTCAGATACGCAGTATTTT. The encoded protein is CASSLVFSGGSDTQYF.

The genes are TRBV4-1 and TRBJ2-5; tentative D call: TRBD1 (7 bases). V gave up 1 base and J gave up 5 bases, with 17 bases separating them. The V gene's germline CDR1 is MGHRA and CDR2 YSYEKL. The CDR3 runs to 16 residues. The CDR3 coding sequence is TGCGCCAGCAGCCAAGGGACTACAGGGGCCAGGGAGACCCAGTACTTC. As protein: CASSQGTTGARETQYF.

A single count supports this clone. J is TRBJ1-2 and V is TRBV4-3; the match to TRBD1 covers 7 bases. Germline V gene data show CDR1 as LGHNA and CDR2 as YSLEER. Germline trimming cut 2 bases from V and 7 bases from J; bases unmatched to any gene: 10. This CDR3 has 15 residues. The CDR3 region has the DNA TGCGCCAGCAGCCAAACCGGGACAGATCTTTTTGGCTACACCTTC. It codes for CASSQTGTDLFGYTF.

The genes are TRBV6-1 and TRBJ2-1; 10 bases map to TRBD2. V shed 1 base, J shed 6 bases, and the junction held 3 bases outside the gene matches. Germline lookup yields CDR1 MNHNS and CDR2 SASEGT. The CDR3 has 15 residues. CDR3 nucleotides: TGTGCCAGCAGTGAAGGGAGCGGGGGGGCCAATGAGCAGTTCTTC. Amino acids: CASSEGSGGANEQFF.

The chain has TRBV5-4 and TRBJ1-1, with D possibly TRBD1 on 6 matching bases. The CDR3 is made up of 13 amino acids. Germline CDR1 is SGHNT and CDR2 is YYREEE (reference sequence). Trimming shortened V by 2 bases and J by 8 bases, and 13 bases separated the two germline ends. The CDR3 loop reads CASSFSGTQEAFF. In DNA form, the CDR3 reads TGTGCCAGCAGCTTCAGCGGGACACAAGAAGCTTTCTTT.

This chain links TRBV7-3 with TRBJ2-2, with a weak D call TRBD2 (7 bases). V shed 3 bases and J shed 6 bases, with 11 bases lying between them. The CDR3 totals 14 residues. Per the germline V gene, CDR1 is SGHTA and CDR2 is FQGTGA. CDR3 loop: CASSFGGGAGELFF. The CDR3 nucleotides read TGTGCCAGCAGCTTCGGCGGGGGCGCCGGGGAGCTGTTTTTT. Filled out from reference TRBV7-3 and TRBJ2-2, the complete variable domain reads GAGVSQTPSNKVTEKGKYVELRCDPISGHTALYWYRQSLGQGPEFLIYFQGTGAADDSGLPNDRFFAVRPEGSVSTLKIQRTERGDSAVYLCASSFGGGAGELFFGEGSRLTVL.

A remark on this clone: Different DNA sequences within this sample yield the same CDR3. This chain uses TRBV27 with TRBJ2-7; 7 bases line up with TRBD2. V lost 2 bases to trimming and J lost 3 bases; unmatched junction nucleotides: 4. From germline, CDR1 is MNHEY and CDR2 SMNVEV (reference sequence). The CDR3 covers 14 residues. CDR3 DNA sequence: TGTGCCAGCAGTTTAAGCGGGACTATCTACGAGCAGTACTTC. Translated, it gives CASSLSGTIYEQYF.

The rearrangement joins TRBV29-1 to TRBJ2-3; perhaps TRBD2 as D (6 bases). The CDR3 spans 14 residues. The V and J ends lost 4 bases and 1 base respectively, with 12 bases between them. Germline CDR1 and CDR2: SQVTM and ANQGSEA. CDR3 amino acids: CSVGVPGGTDTQYF. CDR3 coding DNA: TGCAGCGTTGGCGTCCCGGGGGGCACAGATACGCAGTATTTT.

The rearrangement links TRBV18 to TRBJ2-1; possible D gene TRBD2, 7 bases. The CDR3 is made up of 16 amino acids. Germline loops: CDR1 KGHSH, CDR2 LQKENI. The V and J ends lost 2 bases and 3 bases respectively, with 14 bases between them. CDR3: CASSPDKGGGYNEQFF. The CDR3, as DNA: TGTGCCAGCTCACCAGATAAGGGGGGGGGCTACAATGAGCAGTTCTTC.

This chain links TRBV19 with TRBJ1-1; 7 bases align to TRBD1. The CDR3 is made up of 13 amino acids. Germline values: CDR1 LNHDA, CDR2 SQIVND (reference sequence). V gave up 7 bases and J gave up 4 bases; unmatched junction bases: 6. DNA for the CDR3: TGTGCCAGTAAAAACCCAGGGGGCACTGAAGCTTTCTTT. Translated: CASKNPGGTEAFF.

The rearrangement links TRBV7-3 to TRBJ2-7, with D possibly being TRBD1 (6 bases). Between the trimmed V and J ends, which lost 2 bases and 2 bases, there was a span of 13 bases. CDR1 is SGHTA and CDR2 is FQGTGA in the germline V gene. The CDR3 is 15 amino acids. In DNA, the CDR3 is TGTGCCAGCAGCTTATTTTGGGGGACACCCTACGAGCAGTACTTC. Its protein product is CASSLFWGTPYEQYF.